Listed here are 21 T cell receptor beta chains from one sample, sequenced in a study of T cell clonality in common variable immunodeficiency. The data were produced by immunoSEQ multiplex PCR, yet TCRdb's version contains in-frame clones alone and is incomplete. There are about 52,000 clones in the sample, none observed a single time. The sequencing sample was made of peripheral blood mononuclear cells. Receptors originate from a person aged 18 to 70 in good health.

This clone showed up many times. The read finishes 3 residues shy of the CDR3 end, and the germline J gene is used to complete it. This rearrangement joins TRBV12-3 or TRBV12-4 to TRBJ2-7; tentative D call: TRBD1 (5 bases). The CDR3 sequence is 15 residues long. Trimming removed 2 bases from V and 4 bases from J, with 15 bases in between. The part of the CDR3 DNA that was read is TGTGCCAGCAGTTTACTTGCAGGGTCTCCGTACGAG. Encoded protein: CASSLLAGSPYE. The full CDR3 reads CASSLLAGSPYEQYF.

This clone was observed a handful of times. The CDR3 extends 3 residues past the end of the read, so its final part is completed from the germline J gene. The chain has TRBV5-1 and TRBJ1-1, with TRBD1 matching 8 bases. Germline values: CDR1 SGHRS, CDR2 YFSETQ. V gave up 7 bases and J gave up 4 bases; unmatched junction bases: 9. This CDR3 is built from 14 residues. CDR3 protein: CASDRTGTGTEAFF. The covered CDR3 bases are TGCGCCAGCGACAGGACAGGGACCGGCACTGAA.

This clone was seen ten or more times. Read coverage stops 3 residues before the CDR3 terminus; the germline J gene supplies the remainder. The chain carries TRBV20-1 and TRBJ2-5, with 13 nucleotides matching TRBD2. Germline V lookup: CDR1 DFQATT, CDR2 SNEGSKA (reference sequence). V was clipped by 1 base and J by 5 bases; unmatched bases: 7. The CDR3 spans 16 residues. The CDR3 sequence is CSARVTSGRAGETQYF. CDR3 DNA, as far as it was read: TGCAGTGCTAGAGTAACTAGCGGGAGGGCCGGGGAGACC.

A note on this clone: The read falls 3 residues short of the CDR3 end, and the missing part is taken from the germline J gene. This chain links TRBV6-2 or TRBV6-3 with TRBJ1-2, with 9 positions matching TRBD1. The CDR3 consists of 15 residues. Germline V gene lookup returns CDR1 MNHEY and CDR2 SVGEGT. The CDR3 is CASTNPGQGEQPYTF. The CDR3 DNA, read in part, is TGTGCCAGCACTAATCCGGGACAGGGAGAACAGCCC.

This clone was seen ten or more times. The read stops 3 residues short of the end of the CDR3; the missing end is completed from the germline J gene. The J gene is TRBJ1-1, the V gene TRBV7-2; TRBD1 aligns across 12 bases. Germline lookup yields CDR1 SGHTA and CDR2 FQGNSA. The CDR3 spans 14 residues. The CDR3 bases that were read are TGTGCCAGCAGCTCCCGGGACAGGGGGCATGGA. The encoded protein is CASSSRDRGHG. The full CDR3 protein is CASSSRDRGHGAFF.

At least ten counts were recorded for this clone. The read halts 3 residues ahead of the CDR3 end, with the missing end drawn from the germline J gene. J is TRBJ2-2 and V is TRBV20-1, with TRBD1 as a possible D gene (6 bases). The germline CDR1 and CDR2 sequences are DFQATT and SNEGSKA (reference sequence). Trimming shortened V by 0 bases and J by 3 bases, and 11 bases separated the two germline ends. The CDR3 totals 15 residues. Incomplete CDR3 DNA: TGCAGTGCTAGAGATGGGGGCGACGACACCGGGGAG. Translation gives CSARDGGDDTGE. The CDR3, in full, reads CSARDGGDDTGELFF.

In its sample, this clone was seen many times. The sequence runs out 3 residues before the end of the CDR3; the remainder is reconstructed from the germline J gene. The same CDR3 arises from other DNA sequences in this sample as well. J is TRBJ1-3 and V is TRBV5-1; a possible D gene is TRBD1 (5 bases). V was pared by 3 bases and J by 0 bases, with 7 bases between. The CDR3 sequence is 14 residues long. CDR1 is SGHRS and CDR2 is YFSETQ in the germline V gene. CDR3 loop: CASSSTASGNTIYF. CDR3 bases read: TGCGCCAGCAGCTCGACAGCCTCTGGAAACACC. Using reference TRBV5-1 and TRBJ1-3 for the parts outside the CDR3, the full variable domain is KAGVTQTPRYLIKTRGQQVTLSCSPISGHRSVSWYQQTPGQGLQFLFEYFSETQRNKGNFPGRFSGRQFSNSRSEMNVSTLELGDSALYLCASSSTASGNTIYFGEGSWLTVV.

This clone came up many times. With the read ending 3 residues before the CDR3 end, the germline J gene is used to fill in that end. This chain uses TRBV5-1 with TRBJ2-3; D is uncertain. There are 15 residues in the CDR3. In germline, CDR1 is SGHRS, CDR2 YFSETQ. CDR3 sequence reads: CASSLGGILVETQYF. The covered CDR3 bases are TGCGCCAGCAGCTTGGGTGGCATATTGGTCGAGACG. The full variable domain, its missing parts supplied by reference TRBV5-1 and TRBJ2-3, is KAGVTQTPRYLIKTRGQQVTLSCSPISGHRSVSWYQQTPGQGLQFLFEYFSETQRNKGNFPGRFSGRQFSNSRSEMNVSTLELGDSALYLCASSLGGILVETQYFGPGTRLTVL.

This clone has just a few counts. Read sequence stops 3 residues before the CDR3 end, and the germline J gene provides the missing end. The genes are TRBV6-4 and TRBJ1-1, with 9 bases identical to TRBD1. J gave up 4 bases and V 6 bases, and 12 bases lay outside the gene matches. The CDR3 is 16 amino acids. Germline loops: CDR1 MRHNA, CDR2 SNTAGT. The covered CDR3 bases are TGTGCCAGCAGGCCAACAGGGGGCGATGGAAGCACTGAA. Its translation is CASRPTGGDGSTE. The whole CDR3 sequence reads CASRPTGGDGSTEAFF.

This clone occurred many times. The read ends 3 residues before the CDR3 terminus; that terminus is restored from the germline J gene. V and J are TRBV7-9 and TRBJ2-1; 7 bases are a match to TRBD2. The length of the CDR3 is 13 residues. CDR1 and CDR2 (germline): SEHNR, FQNEAQ (reference sequence). The ends lost 3 bases at V and 9 bases at J; junction bases unmatched: 5. The sequenced CDR3 bases are TGTGCCAGCAGCTTGGGCGGGGGAGGTGAG. Its protein is CASSLGGGGE. The entire CDR3 reads CASSLGGGGEQFF.

This clone was found many times. A read error may produce the germline difference seen at one junction end. Read data end 3 residues before the CDR3 end; the end is taken from the germline J gene. V is TRBV4-2 and J is TRBJ2-3; 9 bases are shared with TRBD2. The CDR3 is 17 residues long. CDR1 is LGHNA and CDR2 is YNFKEQ in the germline V gene. CDR3 bases read: TGCGCCAGCAGCCAAGATGCAGCGGGGGGACCCACAGATACG. As protein: CASSQDAAGGPTDT. The CDR3 reads in full as CASSQDAAGGPTDTQYF.

This clone was observed many times. Read data end 3 residues before the CDR3 end; the end is taken from the germline J gene. The rearrangement joins TRBV10-3 to TRBJ2-5; TRBD1 agrees at 11 bases. The CDR3 totals 14 residues. The V gene end was trimmed by 6 bases and the J gene end by 5 bases; junction bases not matched to a gene: 5. The germline gives CDR1 ENHRY, CDR2 SYGVKD. The CDR3 sequence: CAISRTGGRETQYF. CDR3 DNA (partial): TGTGCCATCAGCAGGACAGGGGGCAGGGAGACC.

A remark on this clone: The read ends 3 residues shy of where the CDR3 ends; the end is completed using the germline J gene. The V call is TRBV19, the J call TRBJ1-2, with D uncertain. The germline CDR1 and CDR2 sequences are LNHDA and SQIVND (reference sequence). The CDR3 totals 15 residues. The CDR3 loop reads CASNPPIASGNDYTF. The part of the CDR3 DNA that was read is TGTGCCAGTAATCCTCCTATTGCTTCGGGGAATGAC.

This clone was found many times. The CDR3 end falls 3 residues outside the read, so it is completed with the germline J gene. V and J are TRBV5-1 and TRBJ2-1, with 8 bases lining up with TRBD1. CDR1 is SGHRS, CDR2 YFSETQ, per germline. The CDR3 is 17 amino acids. The trim removed 0 bases at V and 3 bases at J, leaving 8 bases unmatched. The CDR3 protein is CASSLAGRTGFYNEQFF. CDR3 DNA (partial): TGCGCCAGCAGCTTGGCAGGTCGGACAGGGTTCTACAATGAG.

This clone was seen repeatedly, ten times or more. The CDR3 end is not reached by the read, which stops 3 residues before it; the germline J gene fills it in. The chain is built from TRBV5-1 and TRBJ1-1; the D gene is possibly TRBD1 (6 bases). The germline gives CDR1 SGHRS, CDR2 YFSETQ. The CDR3 loop spans 12 amino acids. CDR3 DNA (partial): TGCGCCAGCAGCTTGTCAGGGGTCGAA. It specifies CASSLSGVE. The entire CDR3 protein is CASSLSGVEAFF.

Many counts were recorded for this clone. Read sequence stops 3 residues before the CDR3 end, and the germline J gene provides the missing end. The chain is built from TRBV20-1 and TRBJ2-7; 7 nucleotides line up with TRBD2. Germline V gene data show CDR1 as DFQATT and CDR2 as SNEGSKA (reference sequence). CDR3 length equals 16 residues. The V and J ends lost 4 bases and 3 bases, in that order; junction bases with no gene match: 15. The sequenced part of the CDR3 DNA is TGCAGTGCTATCTTTCTAGCGGCCCGAGGGGACTACGAG. Amino acids: CSAIFLAARGDYE. The complete CDR3 protein is CSAIFLAARGDYEQYF.

This clone came up many times. The sequenced CDR3 bases are TGTGCCAGCAGGCTACTTGGTACCAGGGCCTACGAG. The encoded protein is CASRLLGTRAYE. The CDR3, in full, reads CASRLLGTRAYEQYF. The chain couples TRBV5-6 to TRBJ2-7; tentatively, D is TRBD1 (5 bases). Read sequence stops 3 residues before the CDR3 end, and the germline J gene provides the missing end. The V end was cut by 5 bases, the J end by 2 bases, with 17 bases between. Germline V gene sequence: CDR1 SGHDT, CDR2 YYEEEE. CDR3 length: 15 amino acids.

As regards this clone: The read ends 3 residues before the CDR3 terminus; that terminus is restored from the germline J gene. The genes are TRBV7-9 and TRBJ2-7, with 7 bases lining up with TRBD2. There are 13 residues in the CDR3. Germline V gives CDR1 SEHNR, CDR2 FQNEAQ (reference sequence). V dropped 2 bases and J dropped 5; count of bases not matched to a gene: 3. The CDR3 here is CASSLSGGDEQYF. Incomplete CDR3 DNA: TGTGCCAGCAGCTTATCGGGGGGAGACGAG.

At least ten counts were recorded for this clone. Coverage ceases 3 residues before the CDR3 finishes, and the germline J gene fills in the end. The J gene is TRBJ2-7, the V gene TRBV5-1, with 7 bases that match TRBD1. Germline V CDR1 and CDR2: SGHRS, YFSETQ. Trimming at V came to 2 bases and at J to 2 bases, leaving 1 base not matched to a gene. CDR3 size: 13 residues. CDR3: CASSFDRAYEQYF. The CDR3 bases that were read are TGCGCCAGCAGCTTCGACAGGGCCTACGAG.

Note on this clone: The DNA ends 3 residues before the CDR3 does, and the rest of the CDR3 is filled in from the germline J gene. The chain joins TRBV29-1 to TRBJ1-5; a weak D match, TRBD1 (6 bases). With 7 bases removed from V and 0 bases from J, the gap between germline ends came to 16 bases. Germline V CDR1 and CDR2: SQVTM, ANQGSEA. The CDR3 has 15 amino acids. CDR3 DNA, as far as it was read: TGCAGCGCGCTAGGACAGAGAATTAGCAATCAGCCC. It encodes CSALGQRISNQP. The full CDR3 sequence reads CSALGQRISNQPQHF.

This clone has ten or more counts. The read terminates 3 residues before the CDR3 end, so the remaining end is supplied by the germline J gene. The V and J genes are TRBV20-1 and TRBJ2-7; TRBD1 might be the D (6 bases). Germline loops: CDR1 DFQATT, CDR2 SNEGSKA (reference sequence). This CDR3 comprises 13 residues. Trimming removed 5 bases from V and 0 bases from J, with 11 bases in between. The CDR3 region is CSAPKDSSYEQYF. The CDR3 DNA, read in part, is TGCAGTGCTCCTAAGGACAGCTCCTACGAG.